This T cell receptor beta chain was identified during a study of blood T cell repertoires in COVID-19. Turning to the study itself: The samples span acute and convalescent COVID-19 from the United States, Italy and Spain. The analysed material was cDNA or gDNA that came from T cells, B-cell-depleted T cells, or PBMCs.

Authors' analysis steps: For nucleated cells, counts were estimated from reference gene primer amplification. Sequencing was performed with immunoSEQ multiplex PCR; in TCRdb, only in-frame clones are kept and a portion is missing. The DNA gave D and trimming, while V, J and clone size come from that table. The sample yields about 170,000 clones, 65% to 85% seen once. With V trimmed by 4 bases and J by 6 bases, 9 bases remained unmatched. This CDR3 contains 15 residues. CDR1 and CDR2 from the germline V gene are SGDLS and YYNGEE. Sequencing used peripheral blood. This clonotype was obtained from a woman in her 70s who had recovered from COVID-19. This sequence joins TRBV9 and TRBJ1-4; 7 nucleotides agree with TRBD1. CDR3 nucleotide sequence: TGTGCCAGCAGCCCCCGGGACAGAAAGGATGAAAAACTGTTTTTT. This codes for CASSPRDRKDEKLFF.